This T cell receptor (beta chain) came from a study of T cell repertoires in ileal Crohn's disease. CDR3 length: 15 amino acids. The V and J ends lost 5 bases and 6 bases, in that order; junction bases with no gene match: 9. Germline V gene data show CDR1 as SNHLY and CDR2 as FYNNEI. Study-level findings and limits: The median delay to postoperative endoscopy was approximately seven months.

Points on this clone: Its target is not known.

The time point denotes: neoterminal ileum biopsy at postoperative endoscopy, about 6 months after surgery. Each sample's TCRB immunosequencing used about 0.5 micrograms of biopsy DNA. TCRdb keeps only in-frame clones here, not all; method: immunoSEQ multiplex PCR. Altogether about 62,000 clones are present, 85% to 90% being singletons, with the ten largest covering roughly 1.9%. Sequencing used ileal tissue. The receptor was isolated from an adult with Crohn's disease. This chain connects TRBV2 to TRBJ1-2, with TRBD1 identical over 10 bases. CDR3 sequence reads: CASSPRQGARDGYTF. CDR3 nucleotides: TGTGCCAGCAGTCCACGACAGGGGGCGCGGGATGGCTACACCTTC.